The 3 T cell receptor beta chains given below trace back to one sample, sequenced in a study of blood T cell repertoires in COVID-19. Sequenced by immunoSEQ multiplex PCR; TCRdb stores in-frame clones only, minus some. The sample carries some 150,000 clones, around 81% recorded once. The sequencing sample was made of peripheral blood. These TCRs come from a woman aged 35 to 49 with active or convalescent COVID-19.

CDR3 nucleotides: TGTGCCACCAGTGATTCGGGGACAGCGCTTAACTATGGCTACACCTTC. It yields the protein CATSDSGTALNYGYTF. This rearrangement joins TRBV24-1 to TRBJ1-2, with 7 bases identical to TRBD1. Germline loops: CDR1 KGHDR, CDR2 SFDVKD. CDR3 size: 16 residues. The ends lost 2 bases at V and 1 base at J; junction bases unmatched: 6.

DNA for the CDR3: TGTGCCAGCAGTTACGGGCTAGCCTCCTCCTACGAGCAGTACTTC. This codes for CASSYGLASSYEQYF. The chain employs TRBV6-6 and TRBJ2-7, with TRBD2 as a possible D gene (5 bases). The CDR3 loop spans 15 amino acids. With 2 bases removed from V and 0 bases from J, the gap between germline ends came to 11 bases. Germline lookup yields CDR1 MNHNY and CDR2 SVGAGI (reference sequence).

The CDR3 sequence is CASSPGWSGEAGNQPQHF. As DNA, the CDR3 is TGCGCCAGCAGCCCGGGGTGGAGTGGCGAGGCGGGAAATCAGCCCCAGCATTTT. This chain uses TRBV5-1 with TRBJ1-5; D gene ambiguous. The germline V gene has CDR1 SGHRS and CDR2 YFSETQ. The length of the CDR3 is 18 residues. The germline V and J ends were trimmed by 4 bases and 4 bases, with 24 bases remaining between them. Full variable domain (outside the CDR3, taken from reference TRBV5-1 and TRBJ1-5): KAGVTQTPRYLIKTRGQQVTLSCSPISGHRSVSWYQQTPGQGLQFLFEYFSETQRNKGNFPGRFSGRQFSNSRSEMNVSTLELGDSALYLCASSPGWSGEAGNQPQHFGDGTRLSIL.